The 6 T cell receptor beta chains below all came from one sample that was sequenced in a study of radiotherapy plus CTLA-4 blockade in lung cancer. The table came from immunoSEQ multiplex PCR; TCRdb's copy has only in-frame clones and leaves some out. The data show 60,000 or so clones, with about 80% seen just once and 3.5% to 4% held by the top ten. This material consisted of peripheral blood, taken from a patient treated with radiotherapy plus ipilimumab. Receptors were obtained from a human donor with non-small cell lung cancer who had a partial response to radiotherapy plus ipilimumab.

V gene TRBV9 combines with J gene TRBJ2-7, with TRBD2 matching 8 bases. V dropped 0 bases and J dropped 4; count of bases not matched to a gene: 9. CDR1 and CDR2 (germline): SGDLS, YYNGEE. The CDR3 totals 16 residues. CDR3 DNA sequence: TGTGCCAGCAGCGTAGCTGGCGGGCGGGGGGAATACGAGCAGTACTTC. Translation: CASSVAGGRGEYEQYF.

This chain uses TRBV10-3 with TRBJ1-4; 9 positions match TRBD1. This CDR3 contains 16 residues. Looked up from germline, CDR1 is ENHRY and CDR2 is SYGVKD. J gave up 7 bases and V 4 bases, and 10 bases lay outside the gene matches. The chain's CDR3 is CAISGDRGTGGEKLFF. CDR3 coding DNA: TGTGCCATCAGTGGAGACAGGGGGACGGGCGGTGAAAAACTGTTTTTT.

The chain employs TRBV5-4 and TRBJ2-1; TRBD2 matches 7 bases. Germline values: CDR1 SGHNT, CDR2 YYREEE (reference sequence). CDR3 length: 13 residues. V was pared by 0 bases and J by 6 bases, with 0 bases of the junction left unmatched. The CDR3 bases are TGTGCCAGCAGCTTGGGGACTAGCAATGAGCAGTTCTTC. Its protein is CASSLGTSNEQFF.

This CDR3 reads CASSAPLDTGNTIYF. The CDR3 bases are TGCGCCAGCAGCGCACCTTTAGATACTGGAAACACCATATATTTT. The gene calls are TRBV5-1 and TRBJ1-3; D gene ambiguous. V lost 4 bases to trimming and J lost 2 bases, with 13 bases between them. CDR3 size: 15 residues. Looked up from germline, CDR1 is SGHRS and CDR2 is YFSETQ.

The V gene is TRBV4-1, the J gene TRBJ2-5; 8 bases map to TRBD2. Germline loops: CDR1 MGHRA, CDR2 YSYEKL. Unmatched junction bases numbered 11, after V lost 1 base and J lost 7 bases. The CDR3 consists of 16 residues. The CDR3: CASSQVGLGGRGTQYF. DNA for the CDR3: TGCGCCAGCAGCCAAGTGGGACTAGGGGGACGCGGGACCCAGTACTTC.

This chain joins TRBV28 and TRBJ1-1; 7 bases fit TRBD1. The length of the CDR3 is 13 residues. With 6 bases clipped from V and 5 bases from J, the junction kept 6 bases outside the gene matches. The germline V gene has CDR1 MDHEN and CDR2 SYDVKM. DNA for the CDR3: TGTGCCAGCAGACAACCAGGGGGGACTGAAGCTTTCTTT. It is translated as CASRQPGGTEAFF. Full variable domain (outside the CDR3, taken from reference TRBV28 and TRBJ1-1): DVKVTQSSRYLVKRTGEKVFLECVQDMDHENMFWYRQDPGLGLRLIYFSYDVKMKEKGDIPEGYSVSREKKERFSLILESASTNQTSMYLCASRQPGGTEAFFGQGTRLTVV.